This T cell receptor beta chain derives from a study of T cells in Graves' hyperthyroidism and ophthalmopathy. General study findings and limits: Blood also carried most thyroid clonotypes expanded above 0.001.

TCR beta CDR3 regions were amplified from RNA transcripts. The HTBI primer set was used in a first-round RT-PCR of the TCR CDR3. TCRdb fed the multiplex PCR reads into MiXCR, producing one record per CDR3 protein. The data show about 660,000 distinct CDR3 sequences, just under 45% seen once. Only one count was recorded for this clonotype. Antigen specificity is unknown. Not enrolled were patients with uncontrolled infection, other autoimmune disease, pregnancy or lactation. The study based diagnoses on clinical symptoms, serum thyroxine and TRAb, thyroid ultrasound and orbital computed tomography. This clonotype was obtained from an adult man with Graves' disease, either hyperthyroidism or ophthalmopathy (not recorded which). The specimen sequenced was peripheral blood or thyroid tissue (not recorded which).

The CDR3 DNA reads TGTGCCAGCAGTTTAATGGGAGGTTACTATGGCTACACCTTC. It is translated as CASSLMGGYYGYTF. The chain recombines TRBV6-5 with TRBJ1-2; D gene ambiguous. Trimming removed 4 bases at V and 3 bases at J, with 12 bases between. Germline CDR1 is MNHEY and CDR2 is SVGAGI. The CDR3 loop spans 14 amino acids.